This note documents a single T cell receptor (beta chain) sequence. Its target is not known. This CDR3 is 16 amino acids long. Trimming stripped 3 bases from V and 0 bases from J, with 15 bases between. Germline loops: CDR1 SGHRS, CDR2 YFSETQ. In the original analysis: ImmunoSEQ only sent back junction sequences with no quality scores, so filtering was done differently. The table came from immunoSEQ multiplex PCR; TCRdb's copy has only in-frame clones and leaves some out. That table gives V, J and clone size, and the DNA gave D and trimming. The sample carries over a million clones, 95% to 99% recorded once. This entry is derived from a study of shared clonotypes between healthy human individuals. Overall study findings and caveats: Larger estimated richness was generally seen in naive subsets than in memory subsets. Between a handful of donors, naive CD4 clonotypes were shared at a level of about 5%.

The chain has TRBV5-1 and TRBJ1-1, with D tentatively TRBD1 (5 bases). Sample: naive CD4+ T cells sorted from blood. The subset denotes: CD45RA+ positively selected. The clonotype originates from a man aged 25-45 years in good health. CDR3 protein: CASSSRAGAVNTEAFF. In DNA, the CDR3 is TGCGCCAGCAGCTCGCGGGCTGGGGCTGTGAACACTGAAGCTTTCTTT.